The source of this T cell receptor beta chain is a study of T cell clonality in common variable immunodeficiency. Germline CDR1 and CDR2: DFQATT and SNEGSKA (reference sequence). The CDR3 extends over 14 amino acids. Generated by immunoSEQ multiplex PCR, the TCRdb table keeps only in-frame clones and is missing some. The repertoire consists of roughly 40,000 clones, none detected only once. This clone was observed many times. The read terminates 3 residues before the CDR3 end, so the remaining end is supplied by the germline J gene. The receptor was derived from a person aged 18 to 75 in good health. The sample comprised peripheral blood mononuclear cells. V usage is TRBV20-1 and J usage is TRBJ1-2; D is unresolved. The CDR3 sequence is CSARNPEGAMGYTF. Partial CDR3 DNA: TGCAGTGCTAGAAACCCCGAGGGTGCTATGGGC.